The 20 T cell receptor beta chains presented below share a single source sample, sequenced in a study of blood T cell repertoires in COVID-19. Measured with immunoSEQ multiplex PCR; TCRdb has only the in-frame clones, and not every one. The sample holds under 250,000 clones, 92% seen once. The sequencing sample was made of peripheral blood. The receptors were sampled from a man aged 25-45 years with COVID-19, enrolled during active disease.

The rearrangement links TRBV5-1 to TRBJ2-2; TRBD2 might be the D (6 bases). CDR3 length: 16 amino acids. The germline CDR1 and CDR2 sequences are SGHRS and YFSETQ. The germline V and J ends were trimmed by 2 bases and 2 bases, with 13 bases remaining between them. CDR3 coding DNA: TGCGCCAGCAGCTTTGGGGGGACGGACAACACCGGGGAGCTGTTTTTT. Amino acid sequence: CASSFGGTDNTGELFF.

A single count supports this clone. The V gene is TRBV6-1, the J gene TRBJ2-5, with D possibly TRBD1 on 5 matching bases. This CDR3 is 14 amino acids long. Germline V gene lookup returns CDR1 MNHNS and CDR2 SASEGT. V was trimmed by 7 bases and J by 5 bases, leaving 17 bases between them. CDR3 sequence reads: CASNLPGPGETQYF. CDR3 nucleotides: TGTGCCAGCAACCTACCGGGCCCAGGGGAGACCCAGTACTTC.

The chain uses TRBV4-1 and TRBJ1-5, with TRBD1 matching 8 bases. The CDR3 is 17 amino acids. V trimming: 5 bases; J trimming: 6 bases; junction bases outside the gene matches: 15. Per germline, CDR1 MGHRA and CDR2 YSYEKL. The CDR3 reads CASSETTGELFSQPQHF. As DNA, the CDR3 is TGCGCCAGCAGCGAAACGACAGGGGAATTGTTTTCTCAGCCCCAGCATTTT.

J is TRBJ1-3 and V is TRBV4-1, with D possibly TRBD1 on 6 matching bases. There are 17 residues in the CDR3. Trimming pared 3 bases from V and 0 bases from J, leaving 15 bases between. CDR1 is MGHRA, CDR2 YSYEKL, per germline. The chain's CDR3 is CASSHQVTGPSGNTIYF. In DNA form, the CDR3 reads TGCGCCAGCAGCCATCAAGTGACAGGACCCTCTGGAAACACCATATATTTT.

V and J are TRBV24-1 and TRBJ2-1; 8 nucleotides align to TRBD1. The germline CDR1 and CDR2 sequences are KGHDR and SFDVKD. V was clipped by 4 bases and J by 5 bases; unmatched bases: 6. CDR3 length equals 15 residues. The CDR3 spells CATSDPGQDNNEQFF. The CDR3, as DNA: TGTGCCACCAGTGACCCGGGACAGGACAACAATGAGCAGTTCTTC.

The chain employs TRBV3-1 (or the pseudogene TRBV3-2) and TRBJ1-4; 10 bases fit TRBD1. There are 16 residues in the CDR3. Trimming removed 6 bases from V and 0 bases from J; junction bases left unmatched: 4. Germline V CDR1 and CDR2: LGHDT, YNNKEL (reference sequence). Written as DNA, the CDR3 is TGTGCCAGCAGGGGGACAGGGGATGCAACTAATGAAAAACTGTTTTTT. It encodes CASRGTGDATNEKLFF.

The rearrangement uses TRBV6-5 and TRBJ2-7; 8 positions match TRBD1. Trimming cost V 5 bases and J 5 bases; bases outside gene matches: 8. Germline V gives CDR1 MNHEY, CDR2 SVGAGI. CDR3 size: 14 residues. The CDR3: CASSPGDRTHEQYF. The CDR3 bases are TGTGCCAGCAGTCCCGGGGACAGGACCCACGAGCAGTACTTC.

This rearrangement joins TRBV12-5 to TRBJ1-5; D perhaps matches TRBD1 (6 bases). Germline lookup yields CDR1 LGHNT and CDR2 FRNRAP. This CDR3 is 15 amino acids long. V lost 3 bases and J lost 7, with 16 bases in between. This CDR3 is CASGLGTWDIQPQHF. The CDR3 DNA reads as TGTGCTAGTGGTTTAGGGACCTGGGACATCCAGCCCCAGCATTTT.

This rearrangement joins TRBV29-1 to TRBJ1-5, with D hard to call. The CDR3 runs to 12 residues. The V gene's germline CDR1 is SQVTM and CDR2 ANQGSEA. V was shortened by 6 bases and J by 3 bases, with 9 bases between the two germline ends. CDR3 amino acids: CSVAEANQPQHF. The CDR3 DNA follows: TGCAGCGTCGCGGAGGCCAATCAGCCCCAGCATTTT.

This chain joins TRBV9 and TRBJ1-2; no clear D. Per germline, CDR1 SGDLS and CDR2 YYNGEE. The CDR3 length is 14 residues. V was clipped by 2 bases and J by 6 bases, with 14 bases between them. The CDR3 coding sequence is TGTGCCAGCAGCGTCTCTCGCAGTCGGGATGGCTACACCTTC. Translated, it gives CASSVSRSRDGYTF.

J is TRBJ2-1 and V is TRBV19; TRBD2 might be the D (6 bases). V was trimmed by 3 bases and J by 9 bases, leaving 12 bases between them. The length of the CDR3 is 13 residues. Germline V gene sequence: CDR1 LNHDA, CDR2 SQIVND (reference sequence). The CDR3 here is CASSISRGGEQFF. As DNA, the CDR3 is TGTGCCAGTAGTATTTCGCGGGGAGGTGAGCAGTTCTTC.

The chain has TRBV6-5 and TRBJ1-5; 8 bases align to TRBD1. Germline V lookup: CDR1 MNHEY, CDR2 SVGAGI. This CDR3 comprises 15 residues. The junction had 5 bases not matched to a gene; V was cut back by 5 bases and J by 2 bases. The CDR3 DNA reads as TGTGCCAGCAGTAGACAGGGGATGGGCAATCAGCCCCAGCATTTT. Translated: CASSRQGMGNQPQHF.

The chain links TRBV6-5 to TRBJ2-5; tentative D call: TRBD1 (6 bases). This CDR3 spans 15 amino acids. Germline V CDR1 and CDR2: MNHEY, SVGAGI. V was pared by 4 bases and J by 3 bases, with 15 bases between. CDR3 protein: CASSLMTGQKETQYF. The CDR3 nucleotides are TGTGCCAGCAGTTTGATGACAGGCCAGAAAGAGACCCAGTACTTC.

The rearrangement links TRBV5-4 to TRBJ2-5; the D gene is possibly TRBD1 (6 bases). CDR1 is SGHNT, CDR2 YYREEE, per germline (reference sequence). V was cut by 3 bases and J by 5 bases, with 20 bases left in between. The CDR3 contains 16 residues. For the CDR3, the DNA is TGTGCCAGCAGCTCCAACGACCTCCAGGGGTTGGAGACCCAGTACTTC. Translated, it gives CASSSNDLQGLETQYF.

The J gene is TRBJ1-5, the V gene TRBV19, with TRBD1 matching 11 bases. CDR1 is LNHDA, CDR2 SQIVND, per germline (reference sequence). The length of the CDR3 is 16 residues. The ends lost 6 bases at V and 6 bases at J; junction bases unmatched: 10. The CDR3 sequence: CASSPLPGQGGQPQHF. CDR3 DNA sequence: TGTGCCAGTAGCCCCCTCCCGGGACAGGGGGGTCAGCCCCAGCATTTT.

The count of this clone is one. This chain uses TRBV19 with TRBJ1-1; 10 bases map to TRBD1. The CDR3 loop spans 14 amino acids. V dropped 9 bases and J dropped 1; count of bases not matched to a gene: 5. In germline, CDR1 is LNHDA, CDR2 SQIVND (reference sequence). The CDR3 is CASSRDRGNTEAFF. The CDR3 DNA sequence: TGTGCCAGCTCGCGGGACAGGGGGAACACTGAAGCTTTCTTT.

This chain joins TRBV10-3 and TRBJ2-1; no reliable D call. The CDR3 consists of 16 residues. Looked up from germline, CDR1 is ENHRY and CDR2 is SYGVKD. V dropped 4 bases and J dropped 4 bases, with 17 bases sitting between them. The CDR3 spells CAISVGEDGFYNEQFF. The CDR3 DNA reads as TGTGCCATCAGTGTCGGAGAGGATGGGTTTTACAATGAGCAGTTCTTC.

This chain's CDR3 is CASIGRDQPQHF. In nucleotides, the CDR3 is TGTGCCAGTATAGGGAGGGATCAGCCCCAGCATTTT. The rearrangement links TRBV19 to TRBJ1-5; no definite D call. The CDR3 has 12 amino acids. CDR1 and CDR2 from the germline V gene are LNHDA and SQIVND (reference sequence). V was pared by 7 bases and J by 5 bases, with 9 bases between.

The rearrangement joins TRBV7-7 to TRBJ2-5, with 8 bases identical to TRBD2. V shed 5 bases, J shed 4 bases, and the junction held 3 bases outside the gene matches. This CDR3 has 13 amino acids. Germline CDR1 reads SSHAT; CDR2 reads FNYEAQ (reference sequence). The CDR3 DNA sequence: TGTGCCAGCAGCAGACTAGCGACAGAGACCCAGTACTTC. As protein: CASSRLATETQYF.

This clone was recorded only once. The CDR3 DNA sequence: TGCGCCAGCAGCCGAAGGGACAGCGGTAATCAGCCCCAGCATTTT. The encoded protein is CASSRRDSGNQPQHF. The chain carries TRBV5-1 and TRBJ1-5, with 7 bases lining up with TRBD1. J was trimmed by 4 bases and V by 4 bases; bases with no gene match: 8. Germline CDR1 is SGHRS and CDR2 is YFSETQ. The CDR3 contains 15 residues.